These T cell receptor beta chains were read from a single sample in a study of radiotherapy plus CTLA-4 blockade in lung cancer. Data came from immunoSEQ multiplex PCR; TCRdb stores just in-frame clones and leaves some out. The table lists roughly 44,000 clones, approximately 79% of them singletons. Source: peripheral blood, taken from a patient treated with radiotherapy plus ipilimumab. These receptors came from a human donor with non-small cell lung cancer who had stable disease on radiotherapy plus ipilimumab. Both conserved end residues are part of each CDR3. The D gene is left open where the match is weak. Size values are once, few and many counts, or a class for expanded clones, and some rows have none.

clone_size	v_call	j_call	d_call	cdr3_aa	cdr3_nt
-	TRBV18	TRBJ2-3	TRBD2	CASSPMPQRGAFDTQYF	TGTGCCAGCTCACCAATGCCCCAGCGGGGGGCCTTTGATACGCAGTATTTT
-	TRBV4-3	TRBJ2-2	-	CASSQDRIYAGELFF	TGCGCCAGCAGCCAAGACAGGATTTACGCCGGGGAGCTGTTTTTT
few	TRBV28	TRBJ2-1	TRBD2	CASSSGTSGYYNEQFF	TGTGCCAGCAGTTCGGGGACTAGCGGATACTACAATGAGCAGTTCTTC
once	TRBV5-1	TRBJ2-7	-	CASSLIRDSNYEQYF	TGCGCCAGCAGCCTAATACGGGACTCTAACTACGAGCAGTACTTC
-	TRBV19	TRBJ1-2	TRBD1	CASSTPGQGTYGYTF	TGTGCCAGTAGCACCCCGGGACAGGGAACCTATGGCTACACCTTC
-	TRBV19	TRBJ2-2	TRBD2	CASSTRRLAGGNTGELFF	TGTGCCAGTAGTACCAGGAGGCTAGCGGGGGGTAACACCGGGGAGCTGTTTTTT
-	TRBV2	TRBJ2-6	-	CASSILLGAGANVLTF	TGTGCCAGCAGCATCCTTTTGGGGGCTGGGGCCAACGTCCTGACTTTC
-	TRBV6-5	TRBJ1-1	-	CASTSEDTEAFF	TGTGCCAGCACGTCAGAAGACACTGAAGCTTTCTTT
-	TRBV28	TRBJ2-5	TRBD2	CASSFGRKAGGGQETQYF	TGTGCCAGCAGTTTTGGTCGGAAAGCGGGGGGAGGGCAAGAGACCCAGTACTTC
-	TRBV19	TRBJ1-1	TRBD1	CASTPTGGGTEAFF	TGTGCCAGTACCCCGACAGGGGGCGGGACTGAAGCTTTCTTT
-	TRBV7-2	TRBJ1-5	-	CASSPRWGGYQPQHF	TGTGCCAGCAGCCCGCGGTGGGGCGGGTATCAGCCCCAGCATTTT
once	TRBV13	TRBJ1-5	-	CASSLGRGNQPQHF	TGTGCCAGCAGCCTGGGGAGGGGCAATCAGCCCCAGCATTTT
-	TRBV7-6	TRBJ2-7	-	CASSLDVNSAYEQYF	TGTGCCAGCAGCTTAGATGTGAACAGTGCCTACGAGCAGTACTTC
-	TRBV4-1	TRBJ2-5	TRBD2	CASSHPGGLAGGRQETQYF	TGCGCCAGCAGCCACCCAGGGGGACTAGCGGGGGGGCGGCAAGAGACCCAGTACTTC
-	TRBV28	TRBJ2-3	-	CASSPGSLSTDTQYF	TGTGCCAGCAGTCCTGGCAGCTTAAGCACAGATACGCAGTATTTT